These 14 T cell receptor beta chains were all obtained from the same sample, sequenced in a study of CD8 T cells in ankylosing spondylitis. Each CDR3 protein gets one entry after TCRdb re-called the 5' RACE reads with MiXCR. The sample comprises about 240,000 distinct CDR3 sequences, under 8.5% of which are singletons, and around 4.4% rests with the top ten. The sequencing sample was made of blood, either unsorted or a sorted T cell fraction (not recorded which). The receptor source for this set is a female donor with ankylosing spondylitis or in good health (not recorded which).

This clonotype came up many times. This chain links TRBV11-2 with TRBJ2-3; 11 bases align to TRBD2. Germline-derived CDR1 and CDR2 are SGHAT and FQNNGV. The CDR3 runs 15 residues. Trimming at V came to 5 bases and at J to 4 bases, leaving 5 bases not matched to a gene. CDR3 loop: CASSPGLAVSDTQYF. As DNA, the CDR3 is TGTGCCAGCAGCCCGGGACTAGCGGTTTCAGATACGCAGTATTTT.

Comments on this clonotype: A much larger clone lies one base from this, so it may be a read error. The chain carries TRBV10-3 and TRBJ2-7; no clear D. V lost 2 bases and J 6 bases, leaving 11 bases between the germline ends. The CDR3 length is 13 residues. CDR1 and CDR2 (germline): ENHRY, SYGVKD. CDR3 coding DNA: TGTGCCATCAGTGAGCAGACATCAAGCGAGCAGTACTTC. Residues: CAISEQTSSEQYF.

With respect to this clonotype: This may be a read error, as it is one base from a much larger clone. This chain uses TRBV7-9 with TRBJ2-2; 8 bases line up with TRBD2. The CDR3 loop spans 16 amino acids. Per the germline V gene, CDR1 is SEHNR and CDR2 is FQNEAQ (reference sequence). CDR3 DNA sequence: TGTACCAGCAGCACGGGAGGGGGACTTCACACCGGGGAGCTGTTTTTT. It yields the protein CTSSTGGGLHTGELFF. Full variable domain (rest looked up from reference TRBV7-9 and TRBJ2-2): DTGVSQNPRHKITKRGQNVTFRCDPISEHNRLYWYRQTLGQGPEFLTYFQNEAQLEKSRLLSDRFSAERPKGSFSTLEIQRTEQGDSAMYLCTSSTGGGLHTGELFFGEGSRLTVL.

This clonotype occurred many times. V is TRBV12-3 or TRBV12-4 and J is TRBJ2-2, with a tentative D call TRBD2 (7 bases). The CDR3 is 14 residues long. The germline V and J ends were trimmed by 6 bases and 6 bases, with 14 bases remaining between them. The CDR3 protein is CASSPGGPAGELFF. The CDR3 nucleotides are TGTGCCAGCAGCCCGGGGGGCCCAGCCGGGGAGCTGTTTTTT.

This clonotype appeared many times. This chain links TRBV7-2 with TRBJ2-1; D is unresolved. CDR3 length: 12 residues. The V and J ends lost 3 bases and 8 bases respectively, with 8 bases between them. Germline lookup yields CDR1 SGHTA and CDR2 FQGNSA. For the CDR3, the DNA is TGTGCCAGCAGCTTGCTGGGCCATGAGCAGTTCTTC. This sequence encodes CASSLLGHEQFF. The full variable domain, its missing parts supplied by reference TRBV7-2 and TRBJ2-1, is GAGVSQSPSNKVTEKGKDVELRCDPISGHTALYWYRQSLGQGLEFLIYFQGNSAPDKSGLPSDRFSAERTGGSVSTLTIQRTQQEDSAVYLCASSLLGHEQFFGPGTRLTVL.

This clonotype came up a few times. The chain carries TRBV7-2 and TRBJ2-5; D not resolved. The ends were cut back, 3 bases at V and 0 bases at J, with 5 bases in the middle. Germline CDR1 SGHTA, CDR2 FQGNSA. The CDR3 length is 13 residues. CDR3 residues: CASSLFNQETQYF. The CDR3 DNA reads TGTGCCAGCAGCTTGTTTAACCAAGAGACCCAGTACTTC.

This clonotype has only one observation. This chain connects TRBV7-2 to TRBJ2-7; D uncertain. V was pared by 1 base and J by 2 bases, with 9 bases between. The CDR3 extends over 14 amino acids. Germline V gene lookup returns CDR1 SGHTA and CDR2 FQGNSA. CDR3 amino acids: CASSLVAVAYEQYF. The CDR3 coding sequence is TGTGCCAGCAGCTTAGTGGCGGTAGCCTACGAGCAGTACTTC.

At least ten counts were recorded for this clonotype. The chain joins TRBV6-2 or TRBV6-3 to TRBJ1-1, with no clear D. Trimming cost V 6 bases and J 4 bases, with 6 bases left between them. This CDR3 is built from 11 residues. Per the germline V gene, CDR1 is MNHEY and CDR2 is SVGEGT. CDR3 nucleotide sequence: TGTGCCAGCAGCCAGGTCACTGAAGCTTTCTTT. Translating it yields CASSQVTEAFF.

CDR3 DNA: TGTGCCAGCAGCGGGGGCGGGAGCGCGCACGAGCAGTACTTC. Translating it yields CASSGGGSAHEQYF. The V call is TRBV7-2, the J call TRBJ2-7; D possibly corresponds to TRBD2 (7 bases). Germline V gene lookup returns CDR1 SGHTA and CDR2 FQGNSA. There are 14 residues in the CDR3. Trimming left V 5 bases short and J 5 bases short, with 16 bases between.

This clonotype was seen ten or more times. The DNA for the CDR3 is TGTGCCAGCAGGGGCCGGGACAGGGCCAAAAAGTACCAAGAGACCCAGTACTTC. It specifies CASRGRDRAKKYQETQYF. The V gene is TRBV6-1, the J gene TRBJ2-5, with 9 nucleotides matching TRBD1. Trimming at V came to 6 bases and at J to 0 bases, leaving 14 bases not matched to a gene. CDR1 and CDR2 from the germline V gene are MNHNS and SASEGT. The CDR3 extends over 18 amino acids.

Ten or more counts support this clonotype. The gene calls are TRBV7-8 and TRBJ1-1; D possibly corresponds to TRBD1 (5 bases). The CDR3 totals 15 residues. Germline-derived CDR1 and CDR2 are SGHVS and FQNEAQ. The V end was cut by 1 base, the J end by 0 bases, with 9 bases between. The CDR3 region is CASSLDRQMNTEAFF. For the CDR3, the DNA is TGTGCCAGCAGCTTAGACAGGCAGATGAACACTGAAGCTTTCTTT. The full variable domain, with the rest looked up from reference TRBV7-8 and TRBJ1-1, is GAGVSQSPRYKVAKRGQDVALRCDPISGHVSLFWYQQALGQGPEFLTYFQNEAQLDKSGLPSDRFFAERPEGSVSTLKIQRTQQEDSAVYLCASSLDRQMNTEAFFGQGTRLTVV.

This clonotype was observed at least ten times. In DNA, the CDR3 is TGCGCCAGCAGCCCCGGGACAGGGGTTTGGAATGAGCAGTTCTTC. Protein sequence: CASSPGTGVWNEQFF. The rearrangement uses TRBV5-1 and TRBJ2-1; 10 positions agree with TRBD1. The J segment lost 7 bases and the V segment lost 4 bases, leaving 8 bases of the junction unmatched. Germline CDR1 and CDR2: SGHRS and YFSETQ. CDR3 length equals 15 residues.

This clonotype was recorded many times. The chain carries TRBV20-1 and TRBJ2-1; D is unclear. This CDR3 contains 15 residues. V was trimmed by 3 bases and J by 10 bases, leaving 22 bases between them. The germline V gene has CDR1 DFQATT and CDR2 SNEGSKA (reference sequence). CDR3 nucleotides: TGCAGTGCTAGGAGCCTAACTGTTCCGGCTACGGAGCAGTTCTTC. It yields the protein CSARSLTVPATEQFF.

Ten or more counts support this clonotype. This chain uses TRBV6-5 with TRBJ1-2; D gene uncertain. With 0 bases removed from V and 4 bases from J, the gap between germline ends came to 15 bases. This CDR3 has 16 amino acids. CDR1 is MNHEY, CDR2 SVGAGI, per germline. In nucleotides, the CDR3 is TGTGCCAGCAGTTACTCAGGTCCTAAACCCTCCTATGGCTACACCTTC. Translation: CASSYSGPKPSYGYTF.